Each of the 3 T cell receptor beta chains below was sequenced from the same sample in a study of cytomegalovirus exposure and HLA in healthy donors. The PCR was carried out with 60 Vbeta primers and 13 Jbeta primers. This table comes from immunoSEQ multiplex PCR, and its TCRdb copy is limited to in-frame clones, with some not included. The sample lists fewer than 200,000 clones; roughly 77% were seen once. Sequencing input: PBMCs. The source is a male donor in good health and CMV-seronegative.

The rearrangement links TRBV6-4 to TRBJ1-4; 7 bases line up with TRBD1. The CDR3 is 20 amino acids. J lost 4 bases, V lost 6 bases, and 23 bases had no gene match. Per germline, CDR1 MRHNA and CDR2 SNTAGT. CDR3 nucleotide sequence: TGTGCCAGCAGCCAGAAACTCTGGACAGGCGGTTTCCGCCTTAATGAAAAACTGTTTTTT. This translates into CASSQKLWTGGFRLNEKLFF.

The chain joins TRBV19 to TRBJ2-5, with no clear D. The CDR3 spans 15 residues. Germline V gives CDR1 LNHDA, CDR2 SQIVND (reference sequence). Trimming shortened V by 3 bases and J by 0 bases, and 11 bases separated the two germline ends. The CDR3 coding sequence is TGTGCCAGTAGTATCAGACTCCAGTACCAAGAGACCCAGTACTTC. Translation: CASSIRLQYQETQYF.

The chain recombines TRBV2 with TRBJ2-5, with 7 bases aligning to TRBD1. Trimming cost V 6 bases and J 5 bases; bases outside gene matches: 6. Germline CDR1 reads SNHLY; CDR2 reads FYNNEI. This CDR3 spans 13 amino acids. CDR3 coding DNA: TGTGCCAGCAGGGCCGGGACAGCGGAGACCCAGTACTTC. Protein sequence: CASRAGTAETQYF.